The present TCR beta chain was sequenced within a study of T-cell reconstitution after alpha-beta-depleted transplantation in children. TCRbeta library construction was performed incorporating unique molecular identifiers. TCRdb re-called the PCR reads with MiXCR, one entry per CDR3 protein. The sample contains over 400,000 distinct CDR3 sequences, 9.5% to 15% of which appear only once. Germline V CDR1 and CDR2: SNHLY, FYNNEI. This CDR3 has 15 amino acids. With V trimmed by 4 bases and J by 7 bases, 7 bases remained unmatched. Specimen: PBMCs from the stem cell graft donor, collected from the stem cell graft. The rearrangement uses TRBV2 and TRBJ2-1, with 10 bases fitting TRBD1. The clonotype comes from a human donor who donated a stem cell graft to a child with combined immunodeficiency. The CDR3 DNA follows: TGTGCCAGCAGTGTCGTCAGGACAGGGGGAAATGAGCAGTTCTTC. Amino acid sequence: CASSVVRTGGNEQFF.